These 13 T cell receptor beta chains were all obtained from the same sample, sequenced in a study of blood T cell repertoires in COVID-19. Some clones are missing from TCRdb's copy, which holds only in-frame ones; the method was immunoSEQ multiplex PCR. The table lists approximately 97,000 clones, 84% of them singletons. Source material: peripheral blood. The receptors were gathered from a man between 40 and 49 years old with active or convalescent COVID-19.

This clone was picked up one time. The chain carries TRBV18 and TRBJ2-2; D is perhaps TRBD2 (6 bases). Germline V gene lookup returns CDR1 KGHSH and CDR2 LQKENI. CDR3 length equals 15 residues. V lost 4 bases and J 4 bases, leaving 13 bases between the germline ends. The CDR3 spells CASSRGTPTTGELFF. The CDR3 DNA sequence: TGTGCCAGCTCACGCGGGACTCCCACCACCGGGGAGCTGTTTTTT.

The V and J genes are TRBV7-3 and TRBJ2-2, with D maybe TRBD2 (5 bases). Trimming shortened V by 5 bases and J by 4 bases, and 14 bases separated the two germline ends. The CDR3 spans 15 residues. Germline assignment: CDR1 SGHTA and CDR2 FQGTGA. The CDR3: CASSPQGLPTGELFF. As DNA, the CDR3 is TGTGCCAGCAGCCCACAAGGACTTCCCACCGGGGAGCTGTTTTTT.

The V and J genes are TRBV30 and TRBJ1-2, with D possibly being TRBD1 (5 bases). This CDR3 comprises 14 residues. Germline CDR1 reads GTSNPN; CDR2 reads SVGIG (reference sequence). V was clipped by 2 bases and J by 4 bases, with 14 bases between them. The CDR3 DNA follows: TGTGCCTGGAGTACCCCGGGGGGGTTCTATGGCTACACCTTC. It yields the protein CAWSTPGGFYGYTF.

The CDR3: CASSGGQGARGNTGELFF. The CDR3 DNA sequence: TGCGCCAGCAGCGGGGGACAGGGGGCTAGAGGTAACACCGGGGAGCTGTTTTTT. This chain links TRBV5-1 with TRBJ2-2; 12 positions match TRBD1. CDR1 and CDR2 from the germline V gene are SGHRS and YFSETQ. The CDR3 has 18 amino acids. V trimming: 4 bases; J trimming: 2 bases; junction bases outside the gene matches: 9.

This clone has just a few counts. The V and J genes are TRBV30 and TRBJ1-5; D might be TRBD1 (6 bases). This CDR3 has 17 amino acids. V lost 2 bases, J lost 1 base, and 18 bases lay in between. Germline V lookup: CDR1 GTSNPN, CDR2 SVGIG (reference sequence). CDR3 amino acids: CAWSPFGQTPSNQPQHF. The CDR3 coding sequence is TGTGCCTGGAGTCCCTTCGGACAGACACCGAGCAATCAGCCCCAGCATTTT.

In DNA, the CDR3 is TGCGCCAGCAGCCTAGCTAGCGGGGGATCAGATACGCAGTATTTT. It encodes CASSLASGGSDTQYF. This chain joins TRBV5-1 and TRBJ2-3; 10 positions match TRBD2. The V and J ends lost 4 bases and 4 bases, in that order; junction bases with no gene match: 6. Germline CDR1 reads SGHRS; CDR2 reads YFSETQ. The CDR3 covers 15 residues.

The chain combines TRBV5-1 with TRBJ1-4; D gene uncertain. The CDR3 is 14 residues long. The germline V gene encodes CDR1 SGHRS and CDR2 YFSETQ. Trimming left V 7 bases short and J 8 bases short, with 18 bases between. CDR3 amino acids: CASSSWRVGEKLFF. The CDR3 coding sequence is TGCGCCAGCTCTTCCTGGAGGGTTGGGGAAAAACTGTTTTTT.

The chain has TRBV3-1 (or the pseudogene TRBV3-2) and TRBJ2-3, with TRBD2 identical over 12 bases. V dropped 4 bases and J dropped 3; count of bases not matched to a gene: 5. The CDR3 is 16 amino acids. Germline lookup yields CDR1 LGHDT and CDR2 YNNKEL (reference sequence). CDR3 coding DNA: TGTGCCAGCAGCCTCGCTAGCGGGGGGGCAACAGATACGCAGTATTTT. Translating gives CASSLASGGATDTQYF.

This clone was detected only a few times. This chain uses TRBV30 with TRBJ1-3, with 10 bases that match TRBD1. The J segment lost 4 bases and the V segment lost 5 bases, leaving 5 bases of the junction unmatched. The CDR3 covers 14 residues. Germline V CDR1 and CDR2: GTSNPN, SVGIG (reference sequence). CDR3 loop: CAWRDRGPGNTIYF. The CDR3 bases are TGTGCCTGGCGGGACAGGGGACCCGGAAACACCATATATTTT.

This chain uses TRBV6-5 with TRBJ1-5; D uncertain. Germline CDR1 reads MNHEY; CDR2 reads SVGAGI. The CDR3 is made up of 15 amino acids. Trimming took off 2 bases at V and 0 bases at J, with 8 bases between the two ends. The chain's CDR3 is CASSYTSGSNQPQHF. Written as DNA, the CDR3 is TGTGCCAGCAGTTACACATCAGGTAGCAATCAGCCCCAGCATTTT.

The gene calls are TRBV6-2 or TRBV6-3 and TRBJ1-3, with D possibly being TRBD1 (5 bases). The CDR3 spans 14 residues. V lost 6 bases to trimming and J lost 1 base, with 10 bases between them. Germline V gene sequence: CDR1 MNHEY, CDR2 SVGEGT. CDR3 in DNA: TGTGCCAGCAGCCTCAGGGATTCTGGAAACACCATATATTTT. It yields the protein CASSLRDSGNTIYF.

The V gene is TRBV9, the J gene TRBJ2-3, with D unclear. Germline CDR1 and CDR2: SGDLS and YYNGEE. The CDR3 length is 13 residues. Deletions cut 4 bases from V and 6 bases from J, with 12 bases between. As DNA, the CDR3 is TGTGCCAGCAGCCTACGGTTTCGTGATACGCAGTATTTT. Translating it yields CASSLRFRDTQYF.

The chain recombines TRBV6-5 with TRBJ2-5, with D possibly TRBD1 on 5 matching bases. This CDR3 has 13 residues. Germline assignment: CDR1 MNHEY and CDR2 SVGAGI. V was shortened by 5 bases and J by 7 bases, with 14 bases between the two germline ends. This CDR3 is CASSHDSHGTQYF. The CDR3 DNA reads as TGTGCCAGCAGTCACGACAGCCACGGGACCCAGTACTTC.